A single sample is the source of the 29 T cell receptor beta chains below, sequenced in a study of shared clonotypes between healthy human individuals (dated by TCRdb to 2020 to 2021). CD8 naive samples were CD45RO-negative cells positively selected for CCR7, giving a CD45RA+CCR7+ population that excluded TemRA cells. Libraries were constructed by the immunoSEQ multiplex PCR assay. As stored in TCRdb, this immuneACCESS dataset retains in-frame rearrangements with V and J assigned. A fraction of the clones does not appear; measured against another copy, unresolved V genes explain less than half of the discrepancy, and the remainder lacks a known reason. The sample includes 2 million or so clones, with around 96% observed a single time. Jointly, the top ten make up approximately 1.2% of the sample. Sample: naive CD8+ T cells sorted from blood. The cell subset or site label here, explained by the study, means: CD45RA+CCR7+. These receptors were obtained from a man between 18 and 35 years old in good health.

This chain connects TRBV6-6 to TRBJ1-2; possible D gene TRBD1, 5 bases. V gave up 6 bases and J gave up 8 bases, with 25 bases separating them. The V gene's germline CDR1 is MNHNY and CDR2 SVGAGI (reference sequence). The CDR3 has 16 amino acids. As DNA, the CDR3 is TGTGCCAGCAGCTCCGGGACGGATCACAGCCTGATGGGCTACACCTTC. Translation: CASSSGTDHSLMGYTF.

Remarks on this clone: Other nucleotide sequences in the sample specify the same CDR3. This chain connects TRBV27 to TRBJ2-3, with 9 bases that match TRBD1. Germline V gene sequence: CDR1 MNHEY, CDR2 SMNVEV (reference sequence). With 5 bases clipped from V and 4 bases from J, the junction kept 4 bases outside the gene matches. There are 14 residues in the CDR3. DNA for the CDR3: TGTGCCAGCAGTCCAAGACAGGGGGCAGATACGCAGTATTTT. Encoded protein: CASSPRQGADTQYF.

The chain employs TRBV5-4 and TRBJ2-2, with unresolved D. The germline CDR1 and CDR2 sequences are SGHNT and YYREEE (reference sequence). This CDR3 has 17 residues. With 0 bases removed from V and 2 bases from J, the gap between germline ends came to 14 bases. CDR3 nucleotides: TGTGCCAGCAGCTTGGTCCCAGCGAGTGTCAACACCGGGGAGCTGTTTTTT. It specifies CASSLVPASVNTGELFF.

J is TRBJ2-5 and V is TRBV5-8, with D tentatively TRBD1 or TRBD2 (5 bases each). Germline CDR1 and CDR2: SGHTS and YDEGEE. The V end lost 4 bases, the J end lost 5 bases, and 15 bases lay between the germline ends. This CDR3 is built from 14 residues. CDR3 amino acids: CASSHVRWGETQYF. The CDR3 DNA sequence: TGTGCCAGCAGCCACGTACGGTGGGGGGAGACCCAGTACTTC.

Comments on this clone: The same CDR3 arises from other DNA sequences in this sample as well. The gene calls are TRBV27 and TRBJ2-3; D is ambiguous. Germline loops: CDR1 MNHEY, CDR2 SMNVEV (reference sequence). The CDR3 totals 14 residues. The V end was cut by 3 bases, the J end by 2 bases, with 9 bases between. The CDR3 sequence is CASSLEGFTDTQYF. The CDR3, as DNA: TGTGCCAGCAGTTTGGAAGGGTTCACAGATACGCAGTATTTT.

The chain employs TRBV9 and TRBJ1-1; D is undetermined. This CDR3 spans 14 amino acids. V dropped 3 bases and J dropped 4 bases, with 13 bases sitting between them. Germline CDR1 is SGDLS and CDR2 is YYNGEE. This chain's CDR3 is CASSEFGDGTEAFF. As DNA, the CDR3 is TGTGCCAGCAGCGAGTTCGGGGATGGCACTGAAGCTTTCTTT.

The genes are TRBV19 and TRBJ2-1; 8 bases line up with TRBD2. The CDR3 length is 15 residues. From germline, CDR1 is LNHDA and CDR2 SQIVND (reference sequence). After removal of 1 base from V and 4 bases from J, the junction contained 3 bases not matched to a gene. The CDR3 sequence is CASSIGRGAYNEQFF. CDR3 bases: TGTGCCAGTAGTATAGGGCGGGGGGCTTACAATGAGCAGTTCTTC.

The chain is built from TRBV4-1 and TRBJ2-1, with unresolved D. V was clipped by 1 base and J by 8 bases, with 18 bases between them. From germline, CDR1 is MGHRA and CDR2 YSYEKL. The CDR3 is 16 amino acids. The CDR3 DNA reads as TGCGCCAGCAGCCAAGCCCTAGGTCTCGTCGTCGATGAGCAGTTCTTC. Its protein product is CASSQALGLVVDEQFF.

As concerns this clone: No DNA is shown, since the ends of the CDR3 on it are uncertain; the CDR3 is the one TCRdb lists. J is TRBJ2-3 and V is TRBV5-6; the D call in the table, TRBD2, was not verified against the DNA. The CDR3 length equals 11 residues, ends included. Germline CDR1 SGHDT, CDR2 YYEEEE. Here the CDR3 reads CASSFGGGAYF.

Details on this clone: The same CDR3 is also encoded by other DNA sequences in this sample. The chain carries TRBV6-5 and TRBJ2-3; D is perhaps TRBD2 (5 bases). The CDR3 is 13 amino acids. Germline V gene lookup returns CDR1 MNHEY and CDR2 SVGAGI. V was shortened by 5 bases and J by 3 bases, with 9 bases between the two germline ends. CDR3 protein: CASSEGGTDTQYF. Here the CDR3 DNA reads TGTGCCAGCAGTGAGGGTGGGACAGATACGCAGTATTTT.

With regard to this clone: At the DNA level, this CDR3 is encoded by other sequences in the same sample as well. The rearrangement links TRBV7-9 to TRBJ2-3, with D hard to call. V was cut by 5 bases and J by 3 bases, with 6 bases left in between. Looked up from germline, CDR1 is SEHNR and CDR2 is FQNEAQ (reference sequence). The CDR3 runs to 12 residues. The CDR3 sequence is CASSPVTDTQYF. The CDR3 coding sequence is TGTGCCAGCAGCCCGGTAACAGATACGCAGTATTTT.

This chain links TRBV27 with TRBJ1-5, with 9 bases identical to TRBD1. The ends lost 5 bases at V and 6 bases at J; junction bases unmatched: 5. The CDR3 sequence is 14 residues long. Germline CDR1 is MNHEY and CDR2 is SMNVEV (reference sequence). The CDR3 sequence is CASSITGGLQPQHF. The CDR3 DNA is TGTGCCAGCAGTATTACAGGGGGCCTTCAGCCCCAGCATTTT.

The CDR3 loop is CSVDLGRQETQYF. CDR3 sequence (DNA): TGCAGCGTTGATTTGGGGCGTCAAGAGACCCAGTACTTC. This chain uses TRBV29-1 with TRBJ2-5, with a weak D call TRBD1 (5 bases). The CDR3 is made up of 13 amino acids. The germline CDR1 and CDR2 sequences are SQVTM and ANQGSEA. V lost 3 bases, J lost 2 bases, and 10 bases lay in between.

The gene calls are TRBV25-1 and TRBJ2-4; no clear D gene. With 4 bases removed from V and 8 bases from J, the gap between germline ends came to 15 bases. This CDR3 is 14 amino acids long. Looked up from germline, CDR1 is MGHDK and CDR2 is SYGVNS. The CDR3: CASSGYTDGDIQYF. The CDR3 nucleotides read TGTGCCAGCAGTGGCTACACTGATGGGGACATTCAGTACTTC.

The gene calls are TRBV5-1 and TRBJ1-1; the D gene is possibly TRBD1 (6 bases). The V end was cut by 0 bases, the J end by 7 bases, with 16 bases between. The CDR3 covers 15 residues. The germline V gene encodes CDR1 SGHRS and CDR2 YFSETQ. The CDR3 protein is CASSLERGLGGEAFF. The DNA for the CDR3 is TGCGCCAGCAGCTTGGAAAGGGGTTTAGGGGGTGAAGCTTTCTTT.

This sequence joins TRBV9 and TRBJ2-2, with D perhaps being TRBD1 or TRBD2 (6 bases each). With 1 base removed from V and 0 bases from J, the gap between germline ends came to 13 bases. The CDR3 consists of 17 residues. Germline CDR1 and CDR2: SGDLS and YYNGEE. CDR3 coding DNA: TGTGCCAGCAGCGTAACCGGGGGCGGCTCGAACACCGGGGAGCTGTTTTTT. Translation: CASSVTGGGSNTGELFF.

The rearrangement joins TRBV25-1 to TRBJ2-7; tentatively, D is TRBD1 (5 bases). Looked up from germline, CDR1 is MGHDK and CDR2 is SYGVNS. With 9 bases removed from V and 5 bases from J, the gap between germline ends came to 14 bases. The CDR3 consists of 12 residues. The CDR3 DNA sequence: TGTGCCAGAGGGCGGAAGGGGCACGAGCAGTACTTC. The encoded protein is CARGRKGHEQYF.

The chain employs TRBV5-6 and TRBJ1-2; 7 bases line up with TRBD1. CDR3 length equals 14 residues. Germline CDR1 is SGHDT and CDR2 is YYEEEE. With 3 bases clipped from V and 4 bases from J, the junction kept 6 bases outside the gene matches. CDR3 loop: CASSYGTDIYGYTF. CDR3 nucleotide sequence: TGTGCCAGCAGCTACGGGACAGATATCTATGGCTACACCTTC.

The rearrangement uses TRBV9 and TRBJ1-1; D might be TRBD1 (6 bases). Germline values: CDR1 SGDLS, CDR2 YYNGEE. The ends were cut back, 4 bases at V and 8 bases at J, with 15 bases in the middle. The CDR3 runs 13 residues. The CDR3 DNA follows: TGTGCCAGCAGCCCCGGGACAAAATTAGAAGCTTTCTTT. Its translation is CASSPGTKLEAFF.

The chain couples TRBV7-9 to TRBJ2-1; 11 bases match TRBD2. Germline V gives CDR1 SEHNR, CDR2 FQNEAQ (reference sequence). Trimming cost V 5 bases and J 6 bases; bases outside gene matches: 6. The CDR3 totals 15 residues. This CDR3 is CASSRLAGRVNEQFF. DNA of the CDR3: TGTGCCAGCAGCCGACTAGCGGGAAGGGTCAATGAGCAGTTCTTC.

This clone appeared a single time. The chain carries TRBV4-1 and TRBJ1-5, with 8 bases fitting TRBD1. This CDR3 region has 16 residues. Germline V gene data show CDR1 as MGHRA and CDR2 as YSYEKL. V shed 1 base and J 3 bases; nucleotides not matched to a gene: 5. The DNA for the CDR3 is TGCGCCAGCAGCCAAGCCCTGGGACAGGCCAATCAGCCCCAGCATTTT. Translating it yields CASSQALGQANQPQHF.

The J gene is TRBJ2-7, the V gene TRBV5-1; 9 positions agree with TRBD2. With 1 base clipped from V and 6 bases from J, the junction kept 8 bases outside the gene matches. This CDR3 has 15 residues. Germline CDR1 SGHRS, CDR2 YFSETQ. CDR3 DNA: TGCGCCAGCAGCTTGATCTCCAGCGGGGGGACCGAGCAGTACTTC. This sequence encodes CASSLISSGGTEQYF. Looking up the rest from reference TRBV5-1 and TRBJ2-7 gives the full variable domain: KAGVTQTPRYLIKTRGQQVTLSCSPISGHRSVSWYQQTPGQGLQFLFEYFSETQRNKGNFPGRFSGRQFSNSRSEMNVSTLELGDSALYLCASSLISSGGTEQYFGPGTRLTVT.

The rearrangement uses TRBV29-1 and TRBJ2-1, with a possible D match to TRBD1 (6 bases). Trimming removed 8 bases at V and 0 bases at J, with 14 bases between. The CDR3 loop spans 14 amino acids. Germline CDR1 reads SQVTM; CDR2 reads ANQGSEA. The CDR3 here is CSIGDISSYNEQFF. As DNA, the CDR3 is TGCAGCATAGGGGACATTTCCTCCTACAATGAGCAGTTCTTC.

This chain uses TRBV5-1 with TRBJ2-7; 7 bases map to TRBD1. The germline gives CDR1 SGHRS, CDR2 YFSETQ. CDR3 length: 14 amino acids. V lost 4 bases and J lost 4; bases outside the gene matches: 8. The CDR3 DNA reads TGCGCCAGCAGCGATAGAGGGGGCATGTACGAGCAGTACTTC. It yields the protein CASSDRGGMYEQYF. The full variable domain, with the rest looked up from reference TRBV5-1 and TRBJ2-7, is KAGVTQTPRYLIKTRGQQVTLSCSPISGHRSVSWYQQTPGQGLQFLFEYFSETQRNKGNFPGRFSGRQFSNSRSEMNVSTLELGDSALYLCASSDRGGMYEQYFGPGTRLTVT.

The chain has TRBV7-2 and TRBJ1-6, with 9 bases that match TRBD1. Trimming cost V 4 bases and J 7 bases; bases outside gene matches: 5. Germline CDR1 SGHTA, CDR2 FQGNSA. This CDR3 is 15 amino acids long. Here the CDR3 DNA reads TGTGCCAGCAGCTCAACAGGGGGCTTGAATTCACCCCTCCACTTT. This sequence encodes CASSSTGGLNSPLHF.

The rearrangement links TRBV11-3 to TRBJ2-5; D perhaps matches TRBD2 (6 bases). Per the germline V gene, CDR1 is SGHNT and CDR2 is YENEEA. Between the trimmed V and J ends, which lost 5 bases and 2 bases, there was a span of 15 bases. The CDR3 spans 15 residues. The CDR3 reads CASSQRGGAQETQYF. The CDR3 nucleotides read TGTGCCAGCAGCCAAAGGGGCGGGGCTCAAGAGACCCAGTACTTC.

The rearrangement joins TRBV30 to TRBJ2-1; no clear D gene. This CDR3 is 18 amino acids long. Trimming took 0 bases from V and 0 from J, leaving 18 bases between them. CDR1 and CDR2 from the germline V gene are GTSNPN and SVGIG (reference sequence). In DNA form, the CDR3 reads TGTGCCTGGAGTGTATCCCCGATCAGAACGAGCTCCTACAATGAGCAGTTCTTC. This gives the protein CAWSVSPIRTSSYNEQFF.

V usage is TRBV30 and J usage is TRBJ1-5; 10 bases line up with TRBD1. The CDR3 covers 15 residues. J gave up 1 base and V 3 bases, and 3 bases lay outside the gene matches. Germline V gives CDR1 GTSNPN, CDR2 SVGIG (reference sequence). The CDR3 loop reads CAWRGQGRSNQPQHF. The DNA for the CDR3 is TGTGCCTGGAGGGGACAGGGGAGGAGCAATCAGCCCCAGCATTTT.

The J gene is TRBJ2-2, the V gene TRBV5-8; tentative D call: TRBD1 (7 bases). V lost 0 bases and J 7 bases, leaving 13 bases between the germline ends. Germline CDR1 and CDR2: SGHTS and YDEGEE. The CDR3 extends over 15 amino acids. The CDR3 DNA follows: TGTGCCAGCAGCTTGGTGGAGGGGGCAGGCGGGGAGCTGTTTTTT. Its translation: CASSLVEGAGGELFF.